This TCR beta chain was obtained from a study of T cell responses to AZD1222 COVID-19 vaccine (dated by TCRdb to 2020 to 2023). About the investigation overall: AZD1222 recipients given second doses at about 4 weeks or at about 12 weeks were pooled, since spike-specific TCR depth and breadth were not found to differ between the two schedules. TCR sequencing covered more than 230 trial participants: about 210 given two doses of AZD1222 and 26 given two doses of MenACWY control vaccine. Trial participants were enrolled into age subgroups of 18-55, 56-69 and 70-plus years, which contained about 150, 27 and 61 TCR-sequenced participants, respectively.

The CDR3 regions of human TCRbeta chains were subjected to immunosequencing. Turning to the authors' computational methods: TCRs in the repertoires were matched against a reference library of SARS-CoV-2-specific TCRs that had been generated with the MIRA antigen-specificity platform. Breadth was defined as the fraction of unique TCRs that were SARS-CoV-2-associated. Depth was defined as the fraction of total T cells that were SARS-CoV-2-associated. Each spike-specific TCR was assigned to its reactive spike region and to a CD4 or CD8 class using the MIRA data. Log10-transformed breadth and depth values were compared by one-way ANOVA with Sidak's multiple comparisons tests. What TCRdb holds here is the immuneACCESS table cut down to in-frame rearrangements. Part of the clones is not present; checked against another copy, under half of the missing clones reflect an unresolved V gene, and the others are unexplained. V, J and clone size are taken as reported in that table, and D and trimming were inferred from the DNA itself. The sample includes roughly 130,000 clones, with around 94% observed a single time. The ten largest make up 5.5% to 8% of the sample.

V gives up 3 bases and J gives up 5 bases, and the segment between their germline ends measures 14 bases. The germline V gene (reference sequence) provides CDR1 MNHEY and CDR2 SMNVEV. From the cysteine through the phenylalanine, the CDR3 covers 15 amino acids. Just CDR3 DNA is preserved here, 45 bases in frame from base 1. The meaning of the sample's time point label: baseline before first vaccination. The vaccinee samples were drawn from two UK trials, COV001 and COV002, one of which was a single-blind randomized controlled phase 2/3 trial testing AZD1222 (ChAdOx1 nCoV-19) in healthy adults. Trial participant PBMC samples were collected at day 0 and day 28 after the second dose for TCRbeta chain sequencing. In the case of this clone: Its antigen is currently not known. Base quality data are lacking; no much larger clone is found one base away.

Overall study outcomes, separate from this receptor: Nearly half of unique spike-specific TCRs reportedly recognized epitopes outside regions mutated in the B.1.351 and B.1.1.7 variants. Only six AZD1222 recipients were SARS-CoV-2 seropositive at baseline, limiting conclusions about previously exposed vaccinees. Spike-specific TCR breadth and depth rose significantly after two AZD1222 doses compared with day 0 and with MenACWY recipients. Vaccine-associated CD4 TCRs spanned the whole spike protein, with dominant responses in regions 160-218 and 743-854. Most participants were white British and females outnumbered males, and the authors suggested that clonal diversity may have been underestimated. The 56-69-year group was small, and its depth increase did not reach significance, likely because of low power. No day 14 peak-response samples were available, so repertoires were characterized only after the peak T cell response.

This TCR was recovered from an adult in good health. This material consisted of peripheral blood, taken on day 0 of AZD1222 vaccination. The chain couples TRBV27 to TRBJ2-1, with a weak D call of TRBD1 (6 bases match). The DNA sequence reads TGTGCCAGCAGTTTTTTAAGGACAGCAAACAATGAGCAGTTCTTC. Its protein is CASSFLRTANNEQFF.